The 3 T cell receptor beta chains below all came from one sample that was sequenced in a study of identical twins. MiXCR was run by TCRdb on the 5' RACE reads, yielding one entry per CDR3 protein. Found here are about 720,000 distinct CDR3 sequences, around a sixth of them singletons; the top ten hold 10% to 15%. This sample also belongs to another study, concerning T cells expressing NK-cell markers.

The sequencing input was PBMCs. These receptors were collected from a woman between 18 and 29 years old in good health.

The chain couples TRBV10-2 to TRBJ2-7, with a tentative D call TRBD1 (6 bases). V was trimmed by 3 bases and J by 9 bases, leaving 21 bases between them. CDR1 WSHSY and CDR2 SAAADI come from the germline V gene. The CDR3 covers 15 residues. The CDR3 sequence is CASSDPQGRAVRQYF. The DNA of the CDR3 is TGCGCCAGCAGTGACCCGCAGGGGCGCGCGGTACGGCAGTACTTC.

In this sample, this clonotype turned up a few times. CDR3 region: CASSLGQLATDTQYF. For the CDR3, the DNA is TGCGCCAGCAGCTTGGGACAGCTGGCCACAGATACGCAGTATTTT. This sequence joins TRBV5-1 and TRBJ2-3; a possible D gene is TRBD1 (5 bases). Germline V lookup: CDR1 SGHRS, CDR2 YFSETQ. V gave up 0 bases and J gave up 2 bases, with 10 bases separating them. The CDR3 has 15 amino acids.

This clonotype was recorded at least ten times. The V and J genes are TRBV18 and TRBJ2-1; 8 bases agree with TRBD2. J lost 8 bases, V lost 1 base, and 7 bases had no gene match. The CDR3 runs 15 residues. Germline loops: CDR1 KGHSH, CDR2 LQKENI. The CDR3 sequence: CASSPHTGLEDEQFF. The CDR3 nucleotides read TGTGCCAGCTCACCACACACGGGACTAGAAGATGAGCAGTTCTTC.